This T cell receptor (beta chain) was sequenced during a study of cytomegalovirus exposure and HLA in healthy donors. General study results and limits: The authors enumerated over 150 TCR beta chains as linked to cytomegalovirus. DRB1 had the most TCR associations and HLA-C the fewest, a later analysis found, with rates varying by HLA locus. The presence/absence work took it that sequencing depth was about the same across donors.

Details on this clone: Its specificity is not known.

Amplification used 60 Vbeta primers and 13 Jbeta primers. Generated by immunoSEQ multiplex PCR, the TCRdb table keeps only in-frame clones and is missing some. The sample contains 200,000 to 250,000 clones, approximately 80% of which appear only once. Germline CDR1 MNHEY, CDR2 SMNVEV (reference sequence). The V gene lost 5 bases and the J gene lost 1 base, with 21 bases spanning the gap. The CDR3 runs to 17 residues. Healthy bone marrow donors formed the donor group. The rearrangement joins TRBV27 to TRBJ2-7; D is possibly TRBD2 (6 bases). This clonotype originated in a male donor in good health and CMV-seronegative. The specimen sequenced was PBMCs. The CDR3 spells CASSTKGRRLRSYEQYF. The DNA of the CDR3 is TGTGCCAGCAGTACAAAGGGGAGGAGACTTAGATCCTACGAGCAGTACTTC.